This T cell receptor (beta chain) was recorded in a study of blood T cell repertoires in COVID-19. At the level of the study: Acute and convalescent COVID-19 samples came from the United States, Italy and Spain. From T cells, B-cell-depleted T cells, or PBMCs came the material, which was cDNA or gDNA.

Trimming took off 4 bases at V and 3 bases at J, with 14 bases between the two ends. Per the germline V gene, CDR1 is SGHRS and CDR2 is YFSETQ. This CDR3 has 14 amino acids. As processed by the authors: Reference gene primer amplification in the assay estimated nucleated cell counts. The table came from immunoSEQ multiplex PCR; TCRdb's copy has only in-frame clones and leaves some out. Clone size and the V and J calls come from that table; the DNA yielded D and trimming. The sample lists 150,000 to 200,000 clones, 85% to 90% occurring once. Seattle patients were enrolled while actively infected and followed longitudinally.

The chain employs TRBV5-1 and TRBJ2-7, with a possible D match to TRBD2 (6 bases). Source material: peripheral blood. The TCR sequence derives from a woman in her fifties or sixties with COVID-19, enrolled during active disease. Here the CDR3 reads CASSKGREIYEQYF. The CDR3 bases are TGCGCCAGCAGCAAAGGACGGGAGATCTACGAGCAGTACTTC.